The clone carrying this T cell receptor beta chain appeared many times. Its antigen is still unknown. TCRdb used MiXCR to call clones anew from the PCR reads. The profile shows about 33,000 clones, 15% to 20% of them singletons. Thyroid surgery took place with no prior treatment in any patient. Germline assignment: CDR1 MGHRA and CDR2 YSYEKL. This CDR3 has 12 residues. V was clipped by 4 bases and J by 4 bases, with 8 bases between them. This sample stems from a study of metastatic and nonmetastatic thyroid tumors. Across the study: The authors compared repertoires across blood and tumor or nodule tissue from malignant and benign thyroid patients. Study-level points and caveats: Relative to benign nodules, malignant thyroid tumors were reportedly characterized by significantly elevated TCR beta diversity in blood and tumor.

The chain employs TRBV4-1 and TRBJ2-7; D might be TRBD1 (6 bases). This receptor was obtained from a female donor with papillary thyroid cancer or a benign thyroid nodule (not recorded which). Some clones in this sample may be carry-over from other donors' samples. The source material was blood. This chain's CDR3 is CASSPGQYEQYF. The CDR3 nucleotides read TGCGCCAGCAGCCCCGGACAGTACGAGCAGTACTTC.